These 17 T cell receptor beta chains were sequenced from one sample in a study of cytomegalovirus exposure and HLA in healthy donors. PCR involved 60 Vbeta and 13 Jbeta primers. Clones were sequenced by immunoSEQ multiplex PCR, and TCRdb holds only the in-frame ones, with some missing. The data hold roughly 150,000 clones, with more than 60% observed a single time. The sample was PBMCs. All receptors derive from a man aged 18-30 years in good health and CMV-seropositive.

The chain is built from TRBV5-8 and TRBJ2-7; D might be TRBD2 (5 bases). Deletions cut 0 bases from V and 7 bases from J, with 11 bases between. This CDR3 has 13 amino acids. Germline CDR1 reads SGHTS; CDR2 reads YDEGEE. The CDR3 loop is CASSLGGYPEQYF. The CDR3 bases are TGTGCCAGCAGCTTGGGAGGGTATCCGGAGCAGTACTTC.

This chain connects TRBV7-8 to TRBJ1-1; D perhaps matches TRBD1 (6 bases). The CDR3 covers 18 residues. Trimming cost V 0 bases and J 1 base, with 18 bases left between them. Germline V CDR1 and CDR2: SGHVS, FQNEAQ. In DNA, the CDR3 is TGTGCCAGCAGCTTAGCGGGGGTGGCAGGGGAAGGGAACACTGAAGCTTTCTTT. Its translation is CASSLAGVAGEGNTEAFF.

The V gene is TRBV19, the J gene TRBJ2-1, with D possibly TRBD2 on 5 matching bases. CDR3 length: 16 residues. V lost 5 bases to trimming and J lost 0 bases, with 14 bases between them. The V gene's germline CDR1 is LNHDA and CDR2 SQIVND (reference sequence). The CDR3 nucleotides read TGTGCCAGTAGTGCAGAACGGGGTAGCTCCTACAATGAGCAGTTCTTC. Translation: CASSAERGSSYNEQFF. The entire variable domain, with the rest obtained from reference TRBV19 and TRBJ2-1, is as follows: DGGITQSPKYLFRKEGQNVTLSCEQNLNHDAMYWYRQDPGQGLRLIYYSQIVNDFQKGDIAEGYSVSREKKESFPLTVTSAQKNPTAFYLCASSAERGSSYNEQFFGPGTRLTVL.

This sequence joins TRBV5-4 and TRBJ2-7; D is possibly TRBD1 (5 bases). The CDR3 contains 14 residues. Per germline, CDR1 SGHNT and CDR2 YYREEE (reference sequence). V was pared by 0 bases and J by 3 bases, with 10 bases between. This chain's CDR3 is CASSLEQERYEQYF. The CDR3 DNA reads as TGTGCCAGCAGCTTGGAACAGGAGCGCTACGAGCAGTACTTC. The full variable domain, its missing parts supplied by reference TRBV5-4 and TRBJ2-7, is ETGVTQSPTHLIKTRGQQVTLRCSSQSGHNTVSWYQQALGQGPQFIFQYYREEENGRGNFPPRFSGLQFPNYSSELNVNALELDDSALYLCASSLEQERYEQYFGPGTRLTVT.

This clone turned up a few times. The chain combines TRBV27 with TRBJ2-2; TRBD2 matches at 7 bases. Looked up from germline, CDR1 is MNHEY and CDR2 is SMNVEV (reference sequence). Unmatched junction bases numbered 10, after V lost 6 bases and J lost 6 bases. This CDR3 spans 15 amino acids. The CDR3 reads CASRLGTNVPGELFF. DNA for the CDR3: TGTGCCAGCAGACTCGGGACTAATGTTCCCGGGGAGCTGTTTTTT.

The V call is TRBV5-1, the J call TRBJ2-7; 9 nucleotides match TRBD2. J lost 0 bases, V lost 0 bases, and 1 base had no gene match. Germline V gene sequence: CDR1 SGHRS, CDR2 YFSETQ. CDR3 size: 15 residues. The DNA of the CDR3 is TGCGCCAGCAGCTTGGCTAGCGGGGTCTCCTACGAGCAGTACTTC. Its protein product is CASSLASGVSYEQYF. The full variable domain, with the rest looked up from reference TRBV5-1 and TRBJ2-7, is KAGVTQTPRYLIKTRGQQVTLSCSPISGHRSVSWYQQTPGQGLQFLFEYFSETQRNKGNFPGRFSGRQFSNSRSEMNVSTLELGDSALYLCASSLASGVSYEQYFGPGTRLTVT.

The chain recombines TRBV4-2 with TRBJ2-3; D remains unclear. Trimming took off 0 bases at V and 5 bases at J, with 12 bases between the two ends. CDR1 and CDR2 from the germline V gene are LGHNA and YNFKEQ. This CDR3 region has 15 residues. The DNA of the CDR3 is TGTGCCAGCAGCCAAGATCCCGCGAGGATAGATACGCAGTATTTT. This translates into CASSQDPARIDTQYF.

This chain connects TRBV18 to TRBJ2-7; weak D call: TRBD1 (5 bases). The germline CDR1 and CDR2 sequences are KGHSH and LQKENI. V gave up 4 bases and J gave up 5 bases, with 12 bases separating them. The CDR3 sequence is 13 residues long. The DNA for the CDR3 is TGTGCCAGCTCACTCGACAGATTCGACGAGCAGTACTTC. This translates into CASSLDRFDEQYF. Drawing the rest from reference TRBV18 and TRBJ2-7, the complete variable domain is NAGVMQNPRHLVRRRGQEARLRCSPMKGHSHVYWYRQLPEEGLKFMVYLQKENIIDESGMPKERFSAEFPKEGPSILRIQQVVRGDSAAYFCASSLDRFDEQYFGPGTRLTVT.

This chain links TRBV7-3 with TRBJ2-3, with 7 nucleotides matching TRBD2. The V segment lost 2 bases and the J segment 0 bases; nucleotides outside the gene matches: 5. The V gene's germline CDR1 is SGHTA and CDR2 FQGTGA. The length of the CDR3 is 16 residues. CDR3 protein: CASSLVAGVSTDTQYF. CDR3 DNA sequence: TGTGCCAGCAGCTTAGTCGCGGGAGTGAGCACAGATACGCAGTATTTT.

The V call is TRBV11-2, the J call TRBJ2-7; no reliable D call. The CDR3 consists of 15 residues. The V end was cut by 5 bases, the J end by 2 bases, with 16 bases between. CDR1 is SGHAT, CDR2 FQNNGV, per germline. CDR3 residues: CASSPTRYSTYEQYF. CDR3 coding DNA: TGTGCCAGCAGCCCCACTCGGTACAGCACCTACGAGCAGTACTTC.

This chain links TRBV5-1 with TRBJ2-2, with a possible D match to TRBD1 (6 bases). V lost 4 bases, J lost 2 bases, and 12 bases lay in between. This CDR3 comprises 15 residues. Germline CDR1 is SGHRS and CDR2 is YFSETQ. CDR3 amino acids: CASSLPTGNTGELFF. In DNA form, the CDR3 reads TGCGCCAGCAGCCTACCGACAGGCAACACCGGGGAGCTGTTTTTT.

The J gene is TRBJ1-1, the V gene TRBV5-1, with D unclear. The CDR3 covers 13 residues. Germline V CDR1 and CDR2: SGHRS, YFSETQ. Trimming took 4 bases from V and 1 from J, leaving 8 bases between them. CDR3: CASSNPGNTEAFF. CDR3 bases: TGCGCCAGCAGCAATCCGGGGAACACTGAAGCTTTCTTT.

The genes are TRBV29-1 and TRBJ2-3, with TRBD2 matching 13 bases. The CDR3 spans 17 residues. The J segment lost 2 bases and the V segment lost 0 bases, leaving 5 bases of the junction unmatched. Germline CDR1 and CDR2: SQVTM and ANQGSEA. This CDR3 is CSVEEGTSGTYTDTQYF. Written as DNA, the CDR3 is TGCAGCGTTGAAGAGGGGACTAGCGGGACGTACACAGATACGCAGTATTTT.

This clone was observed a few times. The genes are TRBV4-2 and TRBJ1-1, with 9 nucleotides matching TRBD1. After removal of 8 bases from V and 5 bases from J, the junction contained 6 bases not matched to a gene. This CDR3 spans 13 amino acids. Germline V gene data show CDR1 as LGHNA and CDR2 as YNFKEQ. The CDR3 bases are TGTGCCAGCCGAACAGGGGGCAGGACTGAAGCTTTCTTT. It yields the protein CASRTGGRTEAFF.

DNA for the CDR3: TGTGCCAGCAGTGGACTAGCGGGAAAAACCGGGGAGCTGTTTTTT. Its translation is CASSGLAGKTGELFF. V usage is TRBV6-5 and J usage is TRBJ2-2; 12 bases agree with TRBD2. The germline V gene encodes CDR1 MNHEY and CDR2 SVGAGI. The V and J ends lost 5 bases and 5 bases, in that order; junction bases with no gene match: 3. This CDR3 spans 15 amino acids.

The V call is TRBV19, the J call TRBJ1-2, with D uncertain. The length of the CDR3 is 15 residues. Trimming took off 4 bases at V and 0 bases at J, with 12 bases between the two ends. The germline CDR1 and CDR2 sequences are LNHDA and SQIVND (reference sequence). CDR3 in amino acids: CASSTSHGTNYGYTF. Here the CDR3 DNA reads TGTGCCAGTAGTACCTCACATGGTACTAACTATGGCTACACCTTC.

The gene calls are TRBV28 and TRBJ2-7, with 9 bases identical to TRBD1. This CDR3 region has 16 residues. Germline trimming cut 5 bases from V and 7 bases from J; bases unmatched to any gene: 15. The germline gives CDR1 MDHEN, CDR2 SYDVKM. The CDR3 sequence: CASSPTGTGIRGEQYF. CDR3 coding DNA: TGTGCCAGCAGTCCAACTGGGACAGGGATCCGGGGAGAGCAGTACTTC.